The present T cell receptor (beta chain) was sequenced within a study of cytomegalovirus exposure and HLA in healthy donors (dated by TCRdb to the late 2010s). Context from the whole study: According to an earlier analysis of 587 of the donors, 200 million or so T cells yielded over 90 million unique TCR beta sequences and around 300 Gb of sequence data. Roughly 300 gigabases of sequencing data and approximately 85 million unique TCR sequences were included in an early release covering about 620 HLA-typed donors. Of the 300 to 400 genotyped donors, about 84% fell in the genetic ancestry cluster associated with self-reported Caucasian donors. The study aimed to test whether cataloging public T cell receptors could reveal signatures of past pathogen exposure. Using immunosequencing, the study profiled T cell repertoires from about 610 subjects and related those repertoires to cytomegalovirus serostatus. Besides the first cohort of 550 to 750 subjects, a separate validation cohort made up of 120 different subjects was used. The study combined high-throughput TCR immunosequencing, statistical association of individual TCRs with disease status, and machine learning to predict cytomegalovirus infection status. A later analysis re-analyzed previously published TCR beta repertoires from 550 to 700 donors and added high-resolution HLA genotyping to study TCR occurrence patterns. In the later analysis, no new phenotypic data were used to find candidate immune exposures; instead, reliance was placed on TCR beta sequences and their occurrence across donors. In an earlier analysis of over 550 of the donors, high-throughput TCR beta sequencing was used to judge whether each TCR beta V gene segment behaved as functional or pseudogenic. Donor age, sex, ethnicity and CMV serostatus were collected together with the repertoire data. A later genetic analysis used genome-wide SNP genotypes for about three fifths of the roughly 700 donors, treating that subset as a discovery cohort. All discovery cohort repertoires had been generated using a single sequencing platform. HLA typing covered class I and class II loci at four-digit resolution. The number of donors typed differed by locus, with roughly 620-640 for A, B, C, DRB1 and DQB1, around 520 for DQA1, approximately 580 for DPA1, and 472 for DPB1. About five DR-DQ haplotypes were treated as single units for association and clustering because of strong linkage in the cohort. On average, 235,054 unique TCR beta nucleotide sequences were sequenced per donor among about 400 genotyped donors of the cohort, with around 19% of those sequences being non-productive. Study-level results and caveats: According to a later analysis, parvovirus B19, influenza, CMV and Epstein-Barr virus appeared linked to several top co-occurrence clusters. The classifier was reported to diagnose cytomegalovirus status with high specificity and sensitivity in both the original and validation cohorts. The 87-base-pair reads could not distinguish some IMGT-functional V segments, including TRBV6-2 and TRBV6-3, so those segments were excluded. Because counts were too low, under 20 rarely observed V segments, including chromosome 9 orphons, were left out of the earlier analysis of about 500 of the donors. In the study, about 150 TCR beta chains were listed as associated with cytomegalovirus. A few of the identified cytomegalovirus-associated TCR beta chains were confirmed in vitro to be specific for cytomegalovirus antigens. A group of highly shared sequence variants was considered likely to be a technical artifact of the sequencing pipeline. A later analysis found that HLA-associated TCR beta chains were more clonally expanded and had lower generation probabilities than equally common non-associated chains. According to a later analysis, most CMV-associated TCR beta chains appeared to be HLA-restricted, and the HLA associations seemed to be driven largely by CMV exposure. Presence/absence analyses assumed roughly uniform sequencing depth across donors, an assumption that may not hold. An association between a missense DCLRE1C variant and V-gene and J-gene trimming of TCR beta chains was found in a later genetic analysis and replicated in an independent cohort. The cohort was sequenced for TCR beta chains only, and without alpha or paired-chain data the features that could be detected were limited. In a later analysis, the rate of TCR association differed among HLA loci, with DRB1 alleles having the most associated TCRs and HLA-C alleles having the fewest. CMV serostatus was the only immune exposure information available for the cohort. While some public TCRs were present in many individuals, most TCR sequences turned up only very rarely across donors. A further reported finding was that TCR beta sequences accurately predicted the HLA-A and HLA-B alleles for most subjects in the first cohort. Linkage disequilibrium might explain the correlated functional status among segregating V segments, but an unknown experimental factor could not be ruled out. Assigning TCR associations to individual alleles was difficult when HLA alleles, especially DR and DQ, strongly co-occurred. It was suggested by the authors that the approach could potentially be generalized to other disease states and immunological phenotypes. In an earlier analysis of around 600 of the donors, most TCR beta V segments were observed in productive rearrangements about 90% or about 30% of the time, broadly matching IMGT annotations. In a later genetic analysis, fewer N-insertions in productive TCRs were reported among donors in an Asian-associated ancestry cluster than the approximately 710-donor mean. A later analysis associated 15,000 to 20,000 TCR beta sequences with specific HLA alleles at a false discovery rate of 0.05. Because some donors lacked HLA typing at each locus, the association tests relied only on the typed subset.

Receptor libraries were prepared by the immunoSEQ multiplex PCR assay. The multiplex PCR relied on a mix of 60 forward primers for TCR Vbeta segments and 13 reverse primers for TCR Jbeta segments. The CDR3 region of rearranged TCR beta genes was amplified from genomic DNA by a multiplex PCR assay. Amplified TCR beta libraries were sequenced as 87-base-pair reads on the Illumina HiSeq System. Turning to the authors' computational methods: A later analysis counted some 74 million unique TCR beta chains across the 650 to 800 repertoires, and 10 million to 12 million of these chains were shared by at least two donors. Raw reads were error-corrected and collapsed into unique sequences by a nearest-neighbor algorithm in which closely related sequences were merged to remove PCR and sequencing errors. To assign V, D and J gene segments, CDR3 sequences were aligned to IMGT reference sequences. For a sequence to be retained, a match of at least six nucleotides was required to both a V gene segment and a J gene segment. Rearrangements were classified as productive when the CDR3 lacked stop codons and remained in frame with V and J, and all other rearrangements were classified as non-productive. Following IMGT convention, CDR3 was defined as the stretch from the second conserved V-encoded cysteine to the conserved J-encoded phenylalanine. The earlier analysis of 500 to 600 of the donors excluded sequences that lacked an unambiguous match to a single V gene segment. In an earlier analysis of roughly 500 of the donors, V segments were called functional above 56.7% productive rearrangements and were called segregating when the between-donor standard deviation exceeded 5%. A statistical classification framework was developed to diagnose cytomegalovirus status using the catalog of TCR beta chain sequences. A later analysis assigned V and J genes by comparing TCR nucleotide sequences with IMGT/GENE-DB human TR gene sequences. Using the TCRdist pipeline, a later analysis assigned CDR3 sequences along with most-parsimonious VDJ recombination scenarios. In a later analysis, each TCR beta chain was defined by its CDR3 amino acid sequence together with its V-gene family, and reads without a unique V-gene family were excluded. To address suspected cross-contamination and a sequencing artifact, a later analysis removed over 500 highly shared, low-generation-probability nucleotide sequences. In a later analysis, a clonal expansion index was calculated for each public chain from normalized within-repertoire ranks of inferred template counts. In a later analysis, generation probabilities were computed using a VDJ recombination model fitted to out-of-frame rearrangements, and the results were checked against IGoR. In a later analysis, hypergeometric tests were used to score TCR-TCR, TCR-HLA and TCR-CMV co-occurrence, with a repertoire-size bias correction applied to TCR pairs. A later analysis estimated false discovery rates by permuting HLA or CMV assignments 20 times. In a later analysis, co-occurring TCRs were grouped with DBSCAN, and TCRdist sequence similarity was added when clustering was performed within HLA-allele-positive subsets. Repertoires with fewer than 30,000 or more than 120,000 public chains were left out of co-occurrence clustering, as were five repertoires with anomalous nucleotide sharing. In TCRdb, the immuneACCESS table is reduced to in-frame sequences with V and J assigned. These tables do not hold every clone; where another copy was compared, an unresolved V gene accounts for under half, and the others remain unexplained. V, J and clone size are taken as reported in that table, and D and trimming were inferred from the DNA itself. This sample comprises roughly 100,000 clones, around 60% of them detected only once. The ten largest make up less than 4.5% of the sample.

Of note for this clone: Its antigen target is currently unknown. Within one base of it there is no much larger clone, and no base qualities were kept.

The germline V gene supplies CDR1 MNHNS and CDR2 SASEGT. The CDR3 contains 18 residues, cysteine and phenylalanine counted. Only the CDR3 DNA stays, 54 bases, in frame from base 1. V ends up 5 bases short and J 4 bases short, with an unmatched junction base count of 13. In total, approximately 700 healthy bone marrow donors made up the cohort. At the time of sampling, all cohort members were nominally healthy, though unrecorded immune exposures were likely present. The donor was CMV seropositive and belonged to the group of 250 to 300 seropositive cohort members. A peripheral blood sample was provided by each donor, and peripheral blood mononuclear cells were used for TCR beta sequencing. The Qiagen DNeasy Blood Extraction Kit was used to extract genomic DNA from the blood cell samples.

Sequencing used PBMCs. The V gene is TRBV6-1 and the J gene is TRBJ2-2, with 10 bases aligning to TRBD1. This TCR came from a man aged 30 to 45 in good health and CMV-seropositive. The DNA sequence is TGTGCCAGCAGTAAAGTGGGGACAGGGGATGTAGGCACCGGGGAGCTGTTTTTT. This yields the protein CASSKVGTGDVGTGELFF.